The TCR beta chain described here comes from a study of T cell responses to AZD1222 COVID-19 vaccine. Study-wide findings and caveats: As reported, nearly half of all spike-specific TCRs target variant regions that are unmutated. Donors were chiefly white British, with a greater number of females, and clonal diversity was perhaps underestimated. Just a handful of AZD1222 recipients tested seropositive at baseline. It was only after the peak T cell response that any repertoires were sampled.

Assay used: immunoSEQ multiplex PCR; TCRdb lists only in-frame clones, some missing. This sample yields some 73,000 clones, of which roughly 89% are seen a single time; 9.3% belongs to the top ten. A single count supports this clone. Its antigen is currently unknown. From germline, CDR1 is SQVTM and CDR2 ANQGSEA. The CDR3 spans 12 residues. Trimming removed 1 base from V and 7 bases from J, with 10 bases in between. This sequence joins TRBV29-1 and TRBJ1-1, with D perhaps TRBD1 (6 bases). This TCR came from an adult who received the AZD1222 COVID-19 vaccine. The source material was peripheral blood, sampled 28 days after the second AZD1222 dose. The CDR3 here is CSVEGGLGEAFF. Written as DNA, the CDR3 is TGCAGCGTTGAAGGGGGGCTGGGTGAAGCTTTCTTT.